The sequence of this T cell receptor beta chain was determined in a study of blood T cells in healthy people across ages. Across the whole study: About one barcoded TCR beta cDNA was captured per two T cells. Study outcomes and limitations: Age showed a roughly linear inverse relationship with TCR beta diversity per million T cells.

Together with a sample-barcoded 5' primer, a J-beta primer mix was included in a second PCR lasting 7 to 11 cycles. TCRdb called the 5' RACE reads again in MiXCR, with one record for every CDR3 protein. Here the sample spans approximately 730,000 distinct CDR3 sequences, 53% being singletons. Caucasian individuals from Russia who were healthy and aged about 6 to 95 acted as donors. Per germline, CDR1 SGHVS and CDR2 FNYEAQ. The V end was cut by 5 bases, the J end by 3 bases, with 10 bases between. This CDR3 region has 13 residues. This clonotype was observed a few times. Its antigen is still unknown. This chain connects TRBV7-6 to TRBJ1-1; D is undetermined. Sequencing was done on a sample of blood. The TCR was taken from an elderly man in good health. CDR3 nucleotides: TGTGCCAGCAGCGTGGCCGGGCACACTGAAGCTTTCTTT. It yields the protein CASSVAGHTEAFF. The full variable domain, its missing parts supplied by reference TRBV7-6 and TRBJ1-1, is GAGVSQSPRYKVTKRGQDVALRCDPISGHVSLYWYRQALGQGPEFLTYFNYEAQQDKSGLPNDRFSAERPEGSISTLTIQRTEQRDSAMYRCASSVAGHTEAFFGQGTRLTVV.